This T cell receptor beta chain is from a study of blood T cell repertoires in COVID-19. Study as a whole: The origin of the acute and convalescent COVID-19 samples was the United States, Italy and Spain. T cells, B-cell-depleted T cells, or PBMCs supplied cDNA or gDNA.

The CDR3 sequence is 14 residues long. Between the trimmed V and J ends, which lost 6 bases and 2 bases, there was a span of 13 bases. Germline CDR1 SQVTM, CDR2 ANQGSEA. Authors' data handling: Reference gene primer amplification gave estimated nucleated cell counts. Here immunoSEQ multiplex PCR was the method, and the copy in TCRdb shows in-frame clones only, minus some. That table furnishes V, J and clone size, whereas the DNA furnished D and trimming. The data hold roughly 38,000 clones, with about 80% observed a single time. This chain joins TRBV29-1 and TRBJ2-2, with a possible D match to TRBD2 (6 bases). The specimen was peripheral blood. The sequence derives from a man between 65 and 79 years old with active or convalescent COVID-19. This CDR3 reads CSVRDSLNTGELFF. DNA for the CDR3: TGCAGCGTCCGGGACTCTTTAAACACCGGGGAGCTGTTTTTT.